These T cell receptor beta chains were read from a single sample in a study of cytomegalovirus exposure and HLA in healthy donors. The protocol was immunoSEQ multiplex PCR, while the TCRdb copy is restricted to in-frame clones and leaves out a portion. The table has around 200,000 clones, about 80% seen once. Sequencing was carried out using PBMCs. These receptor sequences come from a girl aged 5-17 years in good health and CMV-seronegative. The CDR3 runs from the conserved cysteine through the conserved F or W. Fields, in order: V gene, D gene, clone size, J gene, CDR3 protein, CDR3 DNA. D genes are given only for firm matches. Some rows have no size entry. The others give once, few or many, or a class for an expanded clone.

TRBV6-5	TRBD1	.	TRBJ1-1	CASRTQGASTEAFF	TGTGCCAGCAGGACGCAGGGGGCGTCGACTGAAGCTTTCTTT
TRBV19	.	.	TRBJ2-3	CASTFSAASPTDTQYF	TGTGCCAGTACCTTTTCTGCGGCGAGCCCCACAGATACGCAGTATTTT
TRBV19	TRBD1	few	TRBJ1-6	CASSRGTGGRLLAPLHF	TGTGCCAGTAGTCGGGGGACAGGGGGTAGGCTTCTTGCACCCCTCCACTTT
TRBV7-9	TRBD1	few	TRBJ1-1	CASSSRDRAFF	TGTGCCAGCAGCTCCCGGGACAGGGCTTTCTTT
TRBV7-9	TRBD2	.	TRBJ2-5	CASSLGTSGETQYF	TGTGCCAGCAGCTTAGGCACTAGCGGAGAGACCCAGTACTTC
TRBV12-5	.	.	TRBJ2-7	CASGLAGRGEQYF	TGTGCTAGTGGTTTGGCGGGGCGGGGCGAGCAGTACTTC
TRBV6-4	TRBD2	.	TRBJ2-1	CASSDSERGGNEQFF	TGTGCCAGCAGTGACTCAGAGCGGGGGGGCAATGAGCAGTTCTTC
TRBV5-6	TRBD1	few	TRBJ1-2	CASSLLLRQGAPGYTF	TGTGCCAGCAGCTTGCTTCTCAGACAGGGGGCGCCTGGCTACACCTTC
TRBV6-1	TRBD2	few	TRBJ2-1	CASKTSGSYNEQFF	TGTGCCAGCAAAACTAGCGGCTCCTACAATGAGCAGTTCTTC
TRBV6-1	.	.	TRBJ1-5	CASSRDIPQHF	TGTGCCAGCAGCCGGGACATCCCCCAGCATTTT
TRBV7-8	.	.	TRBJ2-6	CASSGRHGVGANVLTF	TGTGCCAGCAGCGGACGGCACGGGGTTGGGGCCAACGTCCTGACTTTC
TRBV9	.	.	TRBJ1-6	CASSPGEVGSSYNSPLHF	TGTGCCAGCAGCCCCGGCGAGGTGGGGAGCTCCTATAATTCACCCCTCCACTTT
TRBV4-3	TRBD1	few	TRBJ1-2	CASSQDSTGGAHGYTF	TGCGCCAGCAGCCAAGACTCTACAGGGGGCGCGCATGGCTACACCTTC
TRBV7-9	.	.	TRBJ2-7	CASSPADLYEQYF	TGTGCCAGCAGCCCCGCCGATCTATACGAGCAGTACTTC
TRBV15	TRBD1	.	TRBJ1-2	CATSREPKTGGYGYTF	TGTGCCACCAGCAGAGAGCCAAAGACAGGGGGTTATGGCTACACCTTC
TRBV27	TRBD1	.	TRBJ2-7	CASGLQGDIYEQYF	TGTGCCAGCGGATTACAGGGGGATATCTACGAGCAGTACTTC
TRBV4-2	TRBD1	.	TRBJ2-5	CASSTYVYRGSGETQYF	TGTGCCAGCAGCACCTACGTCTACAGGGGTTCAGGGGAGACCCAGTACTTC
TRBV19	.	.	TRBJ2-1	CASREGGYNEQFF	TGTGCCAGTAGGGAGGGAGGATACAATGAGCAGTTCTTC
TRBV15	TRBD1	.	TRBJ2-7	CATTPDRATYEQYF	TGTGCCACCACCCCGGACAGGGCTACGTACGAGCAGTACTTC
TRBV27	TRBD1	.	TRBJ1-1	CASSFTGGNTEAFF	TGTGCCAGCAGTTTTACAGGGGGGAACACTGAAGCTTTCTTT
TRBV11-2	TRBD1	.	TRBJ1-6	CASSYTTGIRNSPLHF	TGTGCCAGCAGCTACACGACAGGGATTCGTAATTCACCCCTCCACTTT
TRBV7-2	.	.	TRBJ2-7	CASSLTYEQYF	TGTGCCAGCAGCCTTACCTACGAGCAGTACTTC
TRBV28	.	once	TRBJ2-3	CASSRLGGGATDTQYF	TGTGCCAGCAGTAGACTAGGGGGAGGGGCCACAGATACGCAGTATTTT
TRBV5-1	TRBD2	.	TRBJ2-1	CASSLGLAGIFSGEQFF	TGCGCCAGCAGCCTGGGACTAGCGGGGATTTTTTCAGGCGAGCAGTTCTTC
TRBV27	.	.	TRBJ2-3	CASKRTGTDTQYF	TGTGCCAGCAAACGAACGGGCACAGATACGCAGTATTTT
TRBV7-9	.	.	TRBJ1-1	CASSSTAGTEAFF	TGTGCCAGCAGCTCAACCGCCGGCACTGAAGCTTTCTTT
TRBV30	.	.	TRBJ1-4	CAWSTGATNEKLFF	TGTGCCTGGTCGACAGGTGCAACTAATGAAAAACTGTTTTTT
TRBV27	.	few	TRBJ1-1	CASTGDTEAFF	TGTGCCAGCACCGGAGACACTGAAGCTTTCTTT
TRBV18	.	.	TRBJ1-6	CASSPSAQLGNSPLHF	TGTGCCAGCTCGCCTTCCGCCCAACTTGGTAATTCACCCCTCCACTTT
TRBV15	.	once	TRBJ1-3	CATSRDLDSISGNTIYF	TGTGCCACCAGCAGAGACCTAGACAGTATCTCTGGAAACACCATATATTTT
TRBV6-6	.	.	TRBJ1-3	CASQDSSSSGNTIYF	TGTGCCAGCCAGGACAGCTCGAGCTCTGGAAACACCATATATTTT
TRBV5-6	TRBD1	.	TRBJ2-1	CASSRPTIGQGRNYNEQFF	TGTGCCAGCAGCCGCCCAACTATTGGACAGGGGAGGAACTACAATGAGCAGTTCTTC
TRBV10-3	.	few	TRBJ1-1	CAISGGGNTEAFF	TGTGCCATCAGTGGGGGGGGGAACACTGAAGCTTTCTTT
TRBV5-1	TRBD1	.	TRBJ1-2	CANRATGVNYGYTF	TGCGCCAACAGGGCTACAGGGGTTAACTATGGCTACACCTTC
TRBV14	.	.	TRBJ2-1	CASSHLSGSSYNEQFF	TGTGCCAGCAGCCACCTTAGCGGAAGCTCCTACAATGAGCAGTTCTTC
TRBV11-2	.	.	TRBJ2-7	CASSSESLVEDTYEQYF	TGTGCCAGCAGCTCCGAATCCCTTGTTGAGGACACCTACGAGCAGTACTTC
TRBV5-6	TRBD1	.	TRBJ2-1	CASSPGTGVYNEQFF	TGTGCCAGCAGCCCCGGGACAGGGGTTTACAATGAGCAGTTCTTC
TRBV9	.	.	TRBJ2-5	CASSVMGSSEGGETQYF	TGTGCCAGCAGCGTAATGGGTAGCAGCGAGGGTGGTGAGACCCAGTACTTC
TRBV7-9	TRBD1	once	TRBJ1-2	CASSFRQGGLESAGYTF	TGTGCCAGCAGCTTTCGACAGGGAGGTCTGGAATCGGCTGGCTACACCTTC
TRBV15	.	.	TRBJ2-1	CATSRDQVSEQFF	TGTGCCACCAGCAGAGATCAAGTCAGTGAGCAGTTCTTC
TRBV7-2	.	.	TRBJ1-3	CASSLGGAGNTIYF	TGTGCCAGCAGCTTGGGGGGGGCTGGAAACACCATATATTTT
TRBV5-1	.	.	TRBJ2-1	CASSLRGMGSNEQFF	TGCGCCAGCAGCTTGCGGGGTATGGGCAGCAATGAGCAGTTCTTC
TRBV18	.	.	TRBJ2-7	CASSDAGYYEQYF	TGTGCCAGCTCCGACGCAGGGTACTACGAGCAGTACTTC
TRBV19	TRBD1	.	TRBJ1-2	CASSLRGLYGYTF	TGTGCCAGTAGCCTAAGGGGGCTCTATGGCTACACCTTC
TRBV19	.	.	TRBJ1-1	CASSLRQDSDKAFF	TGTGCCAGTAGCCTAAGACAGGATTCCGATAAAGCTTTCTTT
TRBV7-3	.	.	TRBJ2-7	CASSRSGGPFYEQYF	TGTGCCAGCAGCCGTTCCGGGGGACCCTTCTACGAGCAGTACTTC
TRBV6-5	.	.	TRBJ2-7	CASSSGDLSYEQYF	TGTGCCAGCAGTTCCGGGGACTTATCCTACGAGCAGTACTTC
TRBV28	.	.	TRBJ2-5	CASSPGTQQETQYF	TGTGCCAGCAGTCCCGGGACACAACAAGAGACCCAGTACTTC
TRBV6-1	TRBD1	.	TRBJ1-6	CASSGTGAPGASPLHF	TGTGCCAGCAGTGGGACAGGGGCGCCAGGGGCGTCACCCCTCCACTTT
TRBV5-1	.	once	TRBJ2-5	CASSLGSRAGGETQYF	TGCGCCAGCAGCTTGGGGTCCAGGGCCGGCGGAGAGACCCAGTACTTC